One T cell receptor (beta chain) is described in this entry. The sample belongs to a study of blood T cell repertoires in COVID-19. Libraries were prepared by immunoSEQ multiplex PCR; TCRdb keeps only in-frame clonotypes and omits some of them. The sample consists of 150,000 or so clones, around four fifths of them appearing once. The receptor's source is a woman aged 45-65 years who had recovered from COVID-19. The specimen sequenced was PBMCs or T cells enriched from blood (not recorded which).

Here the CDR3 reads CAWSTGGEQYV. The CDR3 nucleotides read TGTGCCTGGAGTACAGGGGGGGAGCAGTACGTC. The chain employs TRBV30 and TRBJ2-7; 8 nucleotides match TRBD1. V trimming: 2 bases; J trimming: 7 bases; junction bases outside the gene matches: 1. The germline gives CDR1 GTSNPN, CDR2 SVGIG (reference sequence). This CDR3 is 11 amino acids long.